This T cell receptor (beta chain) was obtained from a study of T cell changes during pregnancy in multiple sclerosis. Some clones are missing from TCRdb's copy, which holds only in-frame ones; the method was immunoSEQ multiplex PCR. The sample carries 90,000 to 95,000 clones, over 85% recorded once. With V trimmed by 7 bases and J by 5 bases, 6 bases remained unmatched. From germline, CDR1 is SGHDT and CDR2 YYEEEE. CDR3 size: 13 residues. This material consisted of peripheral blood, taken in the first trimester of pregnancy. The receptor comes from a female donor with multiple sclerosis, enrolled in a pregnancy study. The V gene is TRBV5-6, the J gene TRBJ2-5; 9 bases match TRBD2. This CDR3 is CASGLAGVETQYF. The DNA for the CDR3 is TGTGCCAGCGGATTAGCGGGGGTGGAGACCCAGTACTTC.